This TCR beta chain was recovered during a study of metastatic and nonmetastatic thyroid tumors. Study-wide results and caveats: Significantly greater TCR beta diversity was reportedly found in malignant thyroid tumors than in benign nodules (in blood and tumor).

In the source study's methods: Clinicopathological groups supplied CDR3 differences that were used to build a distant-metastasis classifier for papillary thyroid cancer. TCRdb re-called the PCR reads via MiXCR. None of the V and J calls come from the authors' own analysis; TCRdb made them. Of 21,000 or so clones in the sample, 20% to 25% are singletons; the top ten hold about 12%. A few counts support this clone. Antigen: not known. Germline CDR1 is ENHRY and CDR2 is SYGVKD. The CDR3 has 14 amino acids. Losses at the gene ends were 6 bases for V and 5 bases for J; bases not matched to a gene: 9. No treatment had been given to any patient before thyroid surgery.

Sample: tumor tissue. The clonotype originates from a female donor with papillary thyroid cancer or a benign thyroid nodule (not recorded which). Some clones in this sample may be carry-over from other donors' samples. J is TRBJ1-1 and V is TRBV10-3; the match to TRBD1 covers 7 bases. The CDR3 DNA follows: TGTGCCATCAGGGTGACAGGGAGGGGGACTGAAGCTTTCTTT. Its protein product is CAIRVTGRGTEAFF.